This paragraph reports one T cell receptor beta chain. No antigen is known for it. Germline CDR1 is SGHRS and CDR2 is YFSETQ. The CDR3 is made up of 14 amino acids. V was cut by 2 bases and J by 3 bases, with 11 bases left in between. This sample was included in a study of OX40 agonist ivuxolimab in advanced cancers. About the study: Patients were given ivuxolimab, an antibody that agonizes OX40 (CD134).

Study-level points and caveats: Circulating CD4+ and CD8+ T cells showed clonal expansion by week 6 at 0.1 to 3.0 mg/kg. More expanded clones were seen, on average, in CD8+ T cells than in CD4+.

Data came from immunoSEQ multiplex PCR; TCRdb stores just in-frame clones and leaves some out. The table shows 75,000 to 100,000 clones, with approximately 92% occurring only once. This specimen was CD4+ or CD8+ T cells sorted from blood, taken in a trial of the OX40 agonist ivuxolimab. This sequence was found in an adult with an advanced solid tumor such as melanoma, head and neck, liver or kidney cancer. The chain is built from TRBV5-1 and TRBJ1-1; D is uncertain. The CDR3 DNA is TGCGCCAGCAGCTTCTCGGGTAGGGACACTGAAGCTTTCTTT. Its protein is CASSFSGRDTEAFF.